This TCR beta chain emerged from a study of shared clonotypes between healthy human individuals. Study at large: Donors consisted of a couple of women and a few men between 18 and 49.

The CDR3 contains 17 residues. Germline-derived CDR1 and CDR2 are SGHVS and FNYEAQ. The ends lost 3 bases at V and 1 base at J; junction bases unmatched: 8. Method: immunoSEQ multiplex PCR; TCRdb's copy keeps in-frame clones and lacks some. Of about 2 million clones listed, around 96% are singletons. Selected positively for CCR7 and CD45RO-negative, naive CD8 cells excluded terminally differentiated effector memory CD45RA+ cells. Sequencing was done on a sample of naive CD8+ T cells sorted from blood. The chain links TRBV7-6 to TRBJ2-2; 7 bases map to TRBD2. This TCR was recovered from a man younger than 30 in good health. The CDR3: CASSLRRGRENTGELFF. CDR3 coding DNA: TGTGCCAGCAGCTTGCGACGCGGGAGAGAGAACACCGGGGAGCTGTTTTTT.